This is a list of T cell receptor beta chains from one sample in a study of brain T cells in children with intractable seizures. Repertoires were generated with immunoSEQ multiplex PCR, while TCRdb's copy carries only in-frame clones and drops some. The sample consists of about 320,000 clones, 85% to 95% of them appearing once. The material sequenced was peripheral blood, taken more than 4 months after surgery. The receptors originated from a boy under two years old with tuberous sclerosis and intractable seizures. Both conserved end residues are part of each CDR3. Rows give clone size only sometimes, using once, few, many, or a class for an expanded clone.

V gene	J gene	clone size	CDR3 protein
TRBV11-3	TRBJ1-1	-	CASSLEGRQGMHTEAFF
TRBV6-7	TRBJ1-2	once	CASRIRITGCENGYTF
TRBV19	TRBJ1-3	-	CASQYRMTGNTIYF
TRBV6-6	TRBJ2-3	-	CASSYSRGDCTDTQYF
TRBV7-3	TRBJ2-1	-	CASSLAGGAYNEQFF
TRBV11-2	TRBJ1-1	once	CASSSGGGGTEAFF
TRBV11-2	TRBJ2-7	-	CASSSSSGLATYEQYF
TRBV6-5	TRBJ2-3	-	CASSYSGTGEDTQYF
TRBV6-5	TRBJ2-7	once	CASSYKDRGPHEQYF
TRBV7-9	TRBJ2-4	-	CASNSGQARNIQYF
TRBV19	TRBJ2-3	once	CASSTSPGLAGGPDTQYF